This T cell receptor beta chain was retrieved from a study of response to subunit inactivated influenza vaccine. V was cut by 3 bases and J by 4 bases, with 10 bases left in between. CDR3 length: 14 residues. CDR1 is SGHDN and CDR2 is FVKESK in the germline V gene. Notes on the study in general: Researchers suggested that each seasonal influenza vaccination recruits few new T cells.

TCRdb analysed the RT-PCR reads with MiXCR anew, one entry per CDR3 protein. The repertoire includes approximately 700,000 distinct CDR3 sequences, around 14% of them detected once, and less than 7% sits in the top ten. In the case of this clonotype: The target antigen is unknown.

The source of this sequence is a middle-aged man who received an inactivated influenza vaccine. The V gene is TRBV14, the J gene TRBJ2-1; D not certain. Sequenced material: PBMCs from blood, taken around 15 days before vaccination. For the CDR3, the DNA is TGTGCCAGCAGCCAGAATCTCGGATACAATGAGCAGTTCTTC. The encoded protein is CASSQNLGYNEQFF. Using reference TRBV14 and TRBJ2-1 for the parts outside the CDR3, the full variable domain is EAGVTQFPSHSVIEKGQTVTLRCDPISGHDNLYWYRRVMGKEIKFLLHFVKESKQDESGMPNNRFLAERTGGTYSTLKVQPAELEDSGVYFCASSQNLGYNEQFFGPGTRLTVL.